A selection of T cell receptor beta chains follows, all from one sample in a study of T-cell reconstitution after alpha-beta-depleted transplantation in children. TCRdb analysed the PCR reads with MiXCR anew, one entry per CDR3 protein. The sample has about 610,000 distinct CDR3 sequences; about 10% are singletons. The material was PBMCs from the stem cell graft donor, obtained from the stem cell graft. The origin of the receptors is a human donor who donated a stem cell graft to a child with acute myeloid leukemia. CDR3s include the opening cysteine and the closing phenylalanine or tryptophan. D genes are given only for firm matches. Part of the rows lack a size; the others show once, few, many or a class for expanded clones.

j_gene | v_gene | d_gene | abundance | CDR3aa | CDR3nt
TRBJ1-4 | TRBV20-1 | - | - | CSAGQLEKLFF | TGCAGTGCTGGACAGCTGGAAAAACTGTTTTTT
TRBJ2-2 | TRBV12-3/TRBV12-4 | - | - | CASSQVLRTGELFF | TGTGCCAGCAGCCAAGTCCTTCGGACCGGGGAGCTGTTTTTT
TRBJ2-2 | TRBV18 | - | few | CASSPQDSGGTGELFF | TGTGCCAGCTCACCACAAGACAGCGGAGGGACCGGGGAGCTGTTTTTT
TRBJ2-5 | TRBV29-1 | TRBD2 | - | CSVRLAGVTETQYF | TGCAGCGTCAGACTAGCGGGAGTAACCGAGACCCAGTACTTC
TRBJ2-2 | TRBV3-1 | - | few | CASSQVTEPGELFF | TGTGCCAGCAGCCAAGTGACGGAGCCCGGGGAGCTGTTTTTT
TRBJ2-7 | TRBV20-1 | - | many | CSAYRDGYEQYF | TGCAGTGCCTACAGGGACGGCTACGAGCAGTACTTC
TRBJ2-1 | TRBV7-2 | TRBD2 | few | CASSLRAGALDNEQFF | TGTGCCAGCAGCTTAAGGGCGGGAGCGCTAGACAATGAGCAGTTCTTC
TRBJ2-2 | TRBV27 | TRBD2 | - | CASSSYGTTNTGELFF | TGTGCCAGCAGCTCTTACGGGACTACCAACACCGGGGAGCTGTTTTTT
TRBJ2-2 | TRBV4-2 | - | few | CASSQDYKIGELFF | TGTGCCAGCAGCCAAGATTACAAGATCGGGGAGCTGTTTTTT
TRBJ2-1 | TRBV9 | TRBD2 | few | CASSVVSTELAGGLSYNEQFF | TGTGCCAGCAGCGTAGTTTCGACTGAGCTAGCGGGAGGGTTGAGCTACAATGAGCAGTTCTTC
TRBJ2-3 | TRBV6-5 | - | - | CASSYKLAQVDTQYF | TGTGCCAGCAGTTACAAACTGGCGCAGGTAGATACGCAGTATTTT
TRBJ2-6 | TRBV7-8 | TRBD2 | - | CASSPGGLGSGANVLTF | TGTGCCAGCAGTCCGGGGGGACTAGGCTCTGGGGCCAACGTCCTGACTTTC
TRBJ2-7 | TRBV29-1 | TRBD2 | few | CSVEDGRAPYEQYF | TGCAGCGTTGAGGACGGGAGGGCCCCATACGAGCAGTACTTC
TRBJ2-1 | TRBV6-5 | TRBD2 | many | CASRSISAGSLNEQFF | TGTGCCAGCAGATCCATATCAGCGGGGTCCCTCAATGAGCAGTTCTTC
TRBJ2-1 | TRBV7-8 | - | many | CASSLTSFGDEQFF | TGTGCCAGCAGCTTAACGTCGTTCGGGGATGAGCAGTTCTTC
TRBJ2-5 | TRBV4-2 | TRBD2 | - | CASSQEGTASGRRETQYF | TGTGCCAGCAGCCAAGAGGGAACGGCTAGCGGGAGGAGGGAGACCCAGTACTTC
TRBJ1-1 | TRBV5-1 | TRBD1 | - | CASSLGQGARGEAFF | TGCGCCAGCAGCTTAGGACAGGGGGCGAGGGGTGAAGCTTTCTTT
TRBJ1-6 | TRBV27 | - | few | CASSLRVTSPLHF | TGTGCCAGCAGTTTGAGGGTTACTTCACCCCTCCACTTT
TRBJ2-3 | TRBV7-9 | - | - | CASSSGVRTDTQYF | TGTGCCAGCAGCTCCGGGGTCCGCACAGATACGCAGTATTTT
TRBJ1-5 | TRBV30 | - | few | CAWSVREGWNQPQHF | TGTGCCTGGAGTGTACGGGAGGGGTGGAATCAGCCCCAGCATTTT
TRBJ2-7 | TRBV6-1 | - | few | CASSLQGGGGAYEQYF | TGTGCCAGCAGCCTACAGGGGGGAGGGGGGGCCTACGAGCAGTACTTC
TRBJ2-1 | TRBV20-1 | TRBD2 | few | CSAEDLASGYNEQFF | TGCAGTGCCGAAGATCTGGCTAGCGGTTACAATGAGCAGTTCTTC
TRBJ2-1 | TRBV7-8 | TRBD2 | - | CASSLGTSGLNIEQFF | TGTGCCAGCAGCCTCGGGACTAGCGGGCTTAATATTGAGCAGTTCTTC
TRBJ2-7 | TRBV30 | - | few | CAWSTLRAGYEQYF | TGTGCCTGGAGTACACTAAGGGCCGGGTACGAGCAGTACTTC
TRBJ2-1 | TRBV10-3 | TRBD2 | few | CAISESVGTSENEQFF | TGTGCCATCAGTGAGTCGGTGGGGACTAGCGAAAATGAGCAGTTCTTC
TRBJ2-3 | TRBV7-9 | - | many | CASSLPRDTQYF | TGTGCCAGCAGCTTACCGAGGGATACGCAGTATTTT
TRBJ2-7 | TRBV30 | - | - | CAWSALARYSDYEQYF | TGTGCCTGGAGTGCCCTGGCGAGGTACTCTGACTACGAGCAGTACTTC
TRBJ1-2 | TRBV12-3/TRBV12-4 | TRBD1 | - | CASSFRDRGNGYTF | TGTGCCAGCAGTTTTCGGGACAGGGGGAATGGCTACACCTTC
TRBJ1-1 | TRBV12-3/TRBV12-4 | - | few | CASSLDNRANTEAFF | TGTGCCAGCAGTTTAGATAACAGGGCGAACACTGAAGCTTTCTTT
TRBJ2-7 | TRBV20-1 | TRBD2 | many | CSAWTSGYEQYF | TGCAGTGCGTGGACTAGCGGCTACGAGCAGTACTTC
TRBJ2-3 | TRBV20-1 | - | - | CSAIGAGSTDTQYF | TGCAGTGCGATAGGCGCAGGTAGCACAGATACGCAGTATTTT
TRBJ2-5 | TRBV20-1 | - | - | CSASEGQRKETQYF | TGCAGTGCTAGTGAAGGCCAGAGAAAAGAGACCCAGTACTTC
TRBJ1-5 | TRBV6-2/TRBV6-3 | TRBD1 | few | CASSYGTGGPKSNQPQHF | TGTGCCAGCAGTTACGGGACAGGGGGACCTAAAAGCAATCAGCCCCAGCATTTT
TRBJ2-7 | TRBV20-1 | TRBD2 | - | CSGREESYEQYF | TGCAGTGGGCGGGAGGAGTCCTACGAGCAGTACTTC
TRBJ1-2 | TRBV7-9 | - | few | CASSALGRGTYGYTF | TGTGCCAGCAGCGCCCTGGGGAGGGGAACCTATGGCTACACCTTC
TRBJ2-2 | TRBV5-1 | TRBD1 | few | CASSRSTGTTGELFF | TGCGCCAGCAGCAGATCGACAGGGACAACCGGGGAGCTGTTTTTT
TRBJ2-3 | TRBV30 | - | - | CAWRGLPGTVGQYF | TGTGCCTGGAGAGGACTACCCGGGACAGTAGGACAGTATTTT
TRBJ2-5 | TRBV20-1 | - | few | CSARDWKAVQETQYF | TGCAGTGCTAGAGATTGGAAGGCAGTCCAAGAGACCCAGTACTTC
TRBJ1-4 | TRBV5-1 | TRBD1 | - | CASSWGTGPRVGELFF | TGCGCCAGCAGCTGGGGGACAGGGCCCCGCGTTGGGGAACTGTTTTTT
TRBJ1-1 | TRBV29-1 | - | many | CSVAKRAGRAFF | TGCAGCGTTGCCAAAAGGGCAGGGAGGGCTTTCTTT
TRBJ2-2 | TRBV3-1 | - | - | CASSRYTGTNTGELFF | TGTGCCAGCAGCCGTTACACCGGGACAAACACCGGGGAGCTGTTTTTT
TRBJ1-6 | TRBV5-4 | TRBD1 | few | CASRRTGENSPLHF | TGTGCCAGCAGGAGGACAGGGGAAAATTCACCCCTCCACTTT
TRBJ1-1 | TRBV7-2 | - | - | CASSLSAGRGTEAFF | TGTGCCAGCAGCTTATCCGCGGGTCGGGGCACTGAAGCTTTCTTT
TRBJ2-7 | TRBV27 | TRBD2 | many | CASSYRLAGDLDEQYF | TGTGCCAGCAGTTATCGACTAGCGGGAGATCTCGACGAGCAGTACTTC
TRBJ2-2 | TRBV24-1 | - | few | CATSDMRELFF | TGTGCCACCAGCGACATGCGGGAGCTGTTTTTT
TRBJ2-3 | TRBV12-3/TRBV12-4 | TRBD2 | many | CASSPGGRVSTDTQYF | TGTGCCAGCAGCCCAGGCGGGAGAGTTAGCACAGATACGCAGTATTTT
TRBJ1-3 | TRBV4-2 | TRBD1 | - | CASSQFDRDTGNTIYF | TGTGCCAGCAGCCAGTTCGACAGGGACACGGGAAACACCATATATTTT
TRBJ2-7 | TRBV6-2/TRBV6-3 | TRBD1 | many | CASSYSITRGRYFYEQYF | TGTGCCAGCAGTTACTCGATCACAAGGGGGCGTTACTTCTACGAGCAGTACTTC
TRBJ2-1 | TRBV6-5 | - | few | CASSLIRGGSYNEQFF | TGTGCCAGCAGCCTCATCAGGGGGGGCTCCTACAATGAGCAGTTCTTC
TRBJ2-1 | TRBV29-1 | - | many | CSVPTDRIFSYNEQFF | TGCAGCGTCCCCACCGACAGGATCTTCTCCTACAATGAGCAGTTCTTC
TRBJ2-7 | TRBV6-2/TRBV6-3 | TRBD2 | - | CASRTRLANVYEQYF | TGTGCCAGCAGAACCCGACTAGCGAACGTGTACGAGCAGTACTTC
TRBJ2-5 | TRBV12-3/TRBV12-4 | - | many | CASSDVTPKAQETQYF | TGTGCCAGCAGCGATGTGACCCCAAAGGCGCAAGAGACCCAGTACTTC
TRBJ2-3 | TRBV5-1 | - | few | CASSLEILDTDTQYF | TGCGCCAGCAGCTTGGAGATCCTCGATACAGATACGCAGTATTTT